These 3 T cell receptor beta chains share one sample of origin, sequenced in a study of blood T cell repertoires in COVID-19. Method: immunoSEQ multiplex PCR; TCRdb's copy keeps in-frame clones and lacks some. The sample gives about 410,000 clones, roughly 90% of which show up once; about 1.7% is in the top ten. The sequenced sample was PBMCs or T cells enriched from blood (not recorded which). The receptor set was obtained from a woman in her thirties who had recovered from COVID-19.

The chain recombines TRBV6-5 with TRBJ1-5, with D possibly matching TRBD1 (5 bases). This CDR3 has 14 residues. The V end lost 0 bases, the J end lost 7 bases, and 10 bases lay between the germline ends. Germline CDR1 MNHEY, CDR2 SVGAGI. CDR3: CASSYSGGRQPQHF. CDR3 sequence (DNA): TGTGCCAGCAGTTACTCCGGGGGTCGGCAGCCCCAGCATTTT.

This clone was observed a few times. The chain carries TRBV29-1 and TRBJ1-2; D remains unclear. Per germline, CDR1 SQVTM and CDR2 ANQGSEA. V was clipped by 5 bases and J by 6 bases, with 22 bases between them. This CDR3 comprises 15 residues. The CDR3 region is CSVHNLGFQRHGYTF. In DNA form, the CDR3 reads TGCAGCGTTCATAACCTGGGCTTTCAGCGGCATGGCTACACCTTC.

This sequence joins TRBV5-6 and TRBJ1-2; TRBD1 might be the D (5 bases). V was shortened by 4 bases and J by 3 bases, with 13 bases between the two germline ends. This CDR3 has 14 residues. Germline CDR1 and CDR2: SGHDT and YYEEEE. The CDR3 loop is CASSLGGGYYGYTF. CDR3 in DNA: TGTGCCAGCAGCCTGGGGGGAGGGTACTATGGCTACACCTTC.